Each of the 2 T cell receptor beta chains below was sequenced from the same sample in a study of shared clonotypes between healthy human individuals (TCRdb year 2020). Library method: the immunoSEQ multiplex PCR assay. Imported from immuneACCESS, the table was reduced by TCRdb to in-frame sequences with V and J called. These copies leave out some clones; in studies compared against another copy, an unresolved V gene accounts for under half, and the cause of the remainder is not known. Here the sample has about 1.5 million clones; roughly 98% occur a single time. About 0.4% of the sample belongs to the ten largest clones. Material for sequencing was naive CD4+ T cells sorted from blood. This specimen's cell subset or site label, per the study, means: CD45RA+ positively selected. These receptor sequences come from a man aged 25-45 years in good health.

This rearrangement joins TRBV30 to TRBJ1-2, with a tentative D call TRBD1 (5 bases). The germline V and J ends were trimmed by 3 bases and 8 bases, with 16 bases remaining between them. The CDR3 consists of 13 residues. Per germline, CDR1 GTSNPN and CDR2 SVGIG (reference sequence). The DNA for the CDR3 is TGTGCCTGGAGAGGGGAACAAGTCCAAGGCTACACCTTC. It specifies CAWRGEQVQGYTF.

The chain links TRBV14 to TRBJ2-4; TRBD2 might be the D (6 bases). Germline CDR1 SGHDN, CDR2 FVKESK. V shed 5 bases and J shed 9 bases, with 17 bases lying between them. The CDR3 contains 14 residues. The CDR3: CASSSFGGAGIQYF. DNA of the CDR3: TGTGCCAGCAGCTCTTTCGGCGGGGCAGGCATTCAGTACTTC.